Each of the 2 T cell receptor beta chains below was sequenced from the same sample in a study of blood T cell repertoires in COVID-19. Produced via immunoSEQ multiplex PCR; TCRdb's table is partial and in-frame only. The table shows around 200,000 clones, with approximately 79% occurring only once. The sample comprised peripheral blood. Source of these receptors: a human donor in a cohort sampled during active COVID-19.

For the CDR3, the DNA is TGTGCCAGCAGCTTGGGACAGCCAACCTACGAGCAGTACTTC. Encoded protein: CASSLGQPTYEQYF. V gene TRBV5-6 combines with J gene TRBJ2-7; tentative D call: TRBD1 (5 bases). V lost 0 bases and J 2 bases, leaving 9 bases between the germline ends. The CDR3 consists of 14 residues. Germline CDR1 is SGHDT and CDR2 is YYEEEE.

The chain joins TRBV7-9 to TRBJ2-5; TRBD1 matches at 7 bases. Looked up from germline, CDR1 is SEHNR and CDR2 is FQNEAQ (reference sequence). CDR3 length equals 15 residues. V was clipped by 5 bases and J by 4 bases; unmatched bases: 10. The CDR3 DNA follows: TGTGCCAGCAGCCCCCAGCTAAACAGGGGAGAGACCCAGTACTTC. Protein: CASSPQLNRGETQYF.